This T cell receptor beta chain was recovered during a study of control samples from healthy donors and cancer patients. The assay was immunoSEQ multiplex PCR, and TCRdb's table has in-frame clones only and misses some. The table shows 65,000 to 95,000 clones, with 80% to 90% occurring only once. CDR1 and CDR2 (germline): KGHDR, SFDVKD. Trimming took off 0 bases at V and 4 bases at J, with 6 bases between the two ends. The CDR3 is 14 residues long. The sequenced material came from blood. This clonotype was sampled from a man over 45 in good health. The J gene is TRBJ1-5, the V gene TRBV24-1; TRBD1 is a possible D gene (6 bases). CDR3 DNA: TGTGCCACCAGTGATTTGAGGGGGAATCAGCCCCAGCATTTT. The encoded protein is CATSDLRGNQPQHF.